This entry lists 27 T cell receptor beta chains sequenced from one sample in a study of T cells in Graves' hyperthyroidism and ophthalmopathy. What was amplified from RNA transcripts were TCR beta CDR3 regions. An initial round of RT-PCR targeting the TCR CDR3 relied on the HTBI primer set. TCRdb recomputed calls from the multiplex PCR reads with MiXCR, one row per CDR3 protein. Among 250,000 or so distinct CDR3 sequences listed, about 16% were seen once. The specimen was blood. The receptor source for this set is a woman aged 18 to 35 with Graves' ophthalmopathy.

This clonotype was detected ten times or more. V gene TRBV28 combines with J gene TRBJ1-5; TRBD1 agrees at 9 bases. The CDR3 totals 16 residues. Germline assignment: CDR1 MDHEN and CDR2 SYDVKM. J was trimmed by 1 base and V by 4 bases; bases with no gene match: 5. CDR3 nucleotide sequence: TGTGCCAGCAGTTCTCTCGGGACAGGGAGCAATCAGCCCCAGCATTTT. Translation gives CASSSLGTGSNQPQHF.

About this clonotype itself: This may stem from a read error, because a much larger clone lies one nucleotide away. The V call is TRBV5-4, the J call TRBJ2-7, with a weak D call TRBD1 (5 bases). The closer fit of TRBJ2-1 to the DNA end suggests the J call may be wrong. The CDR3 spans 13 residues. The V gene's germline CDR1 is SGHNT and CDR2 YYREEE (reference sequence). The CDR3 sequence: CASSWGIPYEQFF. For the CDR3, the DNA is TGTGCCAGCAGTTGGGGCATACCCTACGAGCAGTTCTTC.

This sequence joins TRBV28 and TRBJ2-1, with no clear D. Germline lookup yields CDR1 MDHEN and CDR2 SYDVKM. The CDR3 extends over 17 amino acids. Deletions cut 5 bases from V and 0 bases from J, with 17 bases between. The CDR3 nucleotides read TGTGCCAGCAGTAGTTTGTGGGCGGCGAGCTCCTACAATGAGCAGTTCTTC. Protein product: CASSSLWAASSYNEQFF.

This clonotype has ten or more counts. The CDR3 region has the DNA TGTGCCAGCAGTTTAGGGCCGGGACAGGGATCCCCAGATACGCAGTATTTT. Amino acids: CASSLGPGQGSPDTQYF. This chain connects TRBV12-3 or TRBV12-4 to TRBJ2-3; TRBD1 agrees at 9 bases. The V segment lost 1 base and the J segment 4 bases; nucleotides outside the gene matches: 9. The CDR3 consists of 17 residues.

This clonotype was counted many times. CDR3 sequence (DNA): TGTGCCTGGAGTGTACAAGGCACAGATACGCAGTATTTT. Amino acid sequence: CAWSVQGTDTQYF. The rearrangement links TRBV30 to TRBJ2-3, with D unclear. V lost 0 bases and J 1 base, leaving 5 bases between the germline ends. The CDR3 runs 13 residues. Germline V gene lookup returns CDR1 GTSNPN and CDR2 SVGIG (reference sequence).

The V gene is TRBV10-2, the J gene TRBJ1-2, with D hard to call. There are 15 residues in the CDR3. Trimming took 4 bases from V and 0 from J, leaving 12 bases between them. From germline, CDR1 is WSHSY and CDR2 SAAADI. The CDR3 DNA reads TGCGCCAGCAGTGGGACGTCGGGGACTAACTATGGCTACACCTTC. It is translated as CASSGTSGTNYGYTF.

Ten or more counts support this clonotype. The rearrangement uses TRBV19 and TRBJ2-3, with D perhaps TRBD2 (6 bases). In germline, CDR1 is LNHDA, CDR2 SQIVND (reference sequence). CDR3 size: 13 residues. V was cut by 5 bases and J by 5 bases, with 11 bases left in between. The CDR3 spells CASSAGLIDTQYF. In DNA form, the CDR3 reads TGTGCCAGTAGTGCGGGATTAATAGATACGCAGTATTTT.

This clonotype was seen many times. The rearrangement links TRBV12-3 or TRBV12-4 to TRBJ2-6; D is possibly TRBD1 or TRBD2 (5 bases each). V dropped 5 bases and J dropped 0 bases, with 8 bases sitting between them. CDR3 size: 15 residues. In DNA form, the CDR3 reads TGTGCCAGCAGTGAGGGGTCCTCTGGGGCCAACGTCCTGACTTTC. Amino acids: CASSEGSSGANVLTF.

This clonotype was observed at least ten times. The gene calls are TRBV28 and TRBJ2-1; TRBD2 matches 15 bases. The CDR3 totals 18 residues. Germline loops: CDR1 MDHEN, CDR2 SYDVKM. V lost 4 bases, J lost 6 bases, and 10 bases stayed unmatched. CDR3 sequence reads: CASSSSVGLAGGANEQFF. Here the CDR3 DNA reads TGTGCCAGCAGTTCCTCCGTAGGACTAGCGGGAGGGGCCAATGAGCAGTTCTTC.

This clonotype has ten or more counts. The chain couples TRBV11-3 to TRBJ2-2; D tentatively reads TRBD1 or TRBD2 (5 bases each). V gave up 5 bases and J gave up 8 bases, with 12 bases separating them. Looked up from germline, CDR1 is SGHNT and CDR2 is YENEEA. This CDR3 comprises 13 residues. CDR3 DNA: TGTGCCAGCAGCCCCGTGAGGGGTGGGGAGCTGTTTTTT. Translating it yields CASSPVRGGELFF.

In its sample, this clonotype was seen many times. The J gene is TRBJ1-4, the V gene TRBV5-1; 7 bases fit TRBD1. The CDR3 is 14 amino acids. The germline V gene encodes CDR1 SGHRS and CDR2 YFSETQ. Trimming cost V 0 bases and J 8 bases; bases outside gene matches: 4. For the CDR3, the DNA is TGCGCCAGCAGCTTGGCCCCACAGGGGGAAAAACTGTTTTTT. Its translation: CASSLAPQGEKLFF.

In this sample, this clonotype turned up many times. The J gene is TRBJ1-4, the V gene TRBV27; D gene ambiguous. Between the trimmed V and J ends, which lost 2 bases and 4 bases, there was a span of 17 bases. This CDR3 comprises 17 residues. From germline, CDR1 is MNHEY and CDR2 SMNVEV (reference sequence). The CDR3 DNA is TGTGCCAGCAGTTTAATTTCTTTTGGTCGGATTAATGAAAAACTGTTTTTT. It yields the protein CASSLISFGRINEKLFF.

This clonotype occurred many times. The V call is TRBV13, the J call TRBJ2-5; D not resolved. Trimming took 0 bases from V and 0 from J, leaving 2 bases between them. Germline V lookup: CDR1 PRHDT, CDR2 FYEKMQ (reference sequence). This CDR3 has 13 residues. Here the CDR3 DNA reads TGTGCCAGCAGCTTAGGGGACCAAGAGACCCAGTACTTC. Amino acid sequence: CASSLGDQETQYF.

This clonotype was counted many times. CDR3 DNA: TGCAGTGCTACGCCTTTCCTCCCTAGGGATACGCAGTATTTT. It specifies CSATPFLPRDTQYF. The rearrangement uses TRBV20-1 and TRBJ2-3; D is unresolved. V lost 4 bases and J lost 6, with 17 bases in between. The length of the CDR3 is 14 residues. Germline values: CDR1 DFQATT, CDR2 SNEGSKA (reference sequence).

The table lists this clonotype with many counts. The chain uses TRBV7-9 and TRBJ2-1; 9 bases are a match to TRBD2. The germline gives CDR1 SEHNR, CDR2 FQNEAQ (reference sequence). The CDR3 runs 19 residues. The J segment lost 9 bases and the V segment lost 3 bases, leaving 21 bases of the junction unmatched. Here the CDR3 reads CASSFVAGGRAFHSGEQFF. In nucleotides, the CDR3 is TGTGCCAGCAGCTTTGTGGCCGGCGGGAGGGCCTTTCACAGCGGTGAGCAGTTCTTC.

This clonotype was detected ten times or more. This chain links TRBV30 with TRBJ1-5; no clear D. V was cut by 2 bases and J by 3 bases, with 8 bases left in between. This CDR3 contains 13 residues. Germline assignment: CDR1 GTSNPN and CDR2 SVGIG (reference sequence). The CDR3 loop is CAWSSFDNQPQHF. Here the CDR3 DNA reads TGTGCCTGGAGTTCATTCGACAATCAGCCCCAGCATTTT.

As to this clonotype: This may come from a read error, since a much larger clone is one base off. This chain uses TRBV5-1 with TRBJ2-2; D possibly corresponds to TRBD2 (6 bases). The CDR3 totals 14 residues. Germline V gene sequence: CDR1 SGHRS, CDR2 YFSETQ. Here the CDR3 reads CASGLEGSPGELFF. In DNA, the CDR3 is TGCGCCAGCGGCTTGGAGGGTAGTCCCGGGGAGCTGTTTTTT. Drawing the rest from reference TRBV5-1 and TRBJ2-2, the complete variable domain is KAGVTQTPRYLIKTRGQQVTLSCSPISGHRSVSWYQQTPGQGLQFLFEYFSETQRNKGNFPGRFSGRQFSNSRSEMNVSTLELGDSALYLCASGLEGSPGELFFGEGSRLTVL.

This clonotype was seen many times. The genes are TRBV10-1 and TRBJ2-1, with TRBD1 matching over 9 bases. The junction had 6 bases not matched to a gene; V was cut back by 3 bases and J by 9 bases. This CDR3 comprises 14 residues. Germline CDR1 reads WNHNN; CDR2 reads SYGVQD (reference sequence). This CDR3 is CASSEGTGSGEQFF. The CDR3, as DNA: TGCGCCAGCAGTGAAGGGACAGGGTCGGGTGAGCAGTTCTTC.

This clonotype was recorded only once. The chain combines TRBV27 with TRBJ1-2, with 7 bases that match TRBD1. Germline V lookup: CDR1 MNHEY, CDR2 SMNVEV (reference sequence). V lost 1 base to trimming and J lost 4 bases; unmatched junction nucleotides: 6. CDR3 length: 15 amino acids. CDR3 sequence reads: CASSLLGTAIYGYTF. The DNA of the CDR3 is TGTGCCAGCAGTTTATTGGGGACAGCTATCTATGGCTACACCTTC.

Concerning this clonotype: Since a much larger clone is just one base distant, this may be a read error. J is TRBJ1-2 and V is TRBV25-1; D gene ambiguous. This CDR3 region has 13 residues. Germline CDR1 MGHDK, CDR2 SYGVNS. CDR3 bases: TGTGCCGGCAGTGAATTATGGGGAGATGGCTACACCTTC. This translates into CAGSELWGDGYTF.

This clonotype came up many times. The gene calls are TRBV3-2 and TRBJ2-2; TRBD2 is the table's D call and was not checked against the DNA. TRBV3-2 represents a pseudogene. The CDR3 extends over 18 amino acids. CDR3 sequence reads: CASPIRLAGGPATGELFF. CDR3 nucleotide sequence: TGTGCCAGCCCTATTAGACTAGCGGGAGGGCCGGCCACCGGGGAGCTGTTTTTT.

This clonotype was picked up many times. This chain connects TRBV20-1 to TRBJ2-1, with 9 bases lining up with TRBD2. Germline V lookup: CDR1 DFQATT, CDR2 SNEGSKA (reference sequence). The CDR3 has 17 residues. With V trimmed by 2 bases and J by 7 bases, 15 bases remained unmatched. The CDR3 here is CSARPIQVAGVWNEQFF. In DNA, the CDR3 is TGCAGTGCTAGACCCATTCAGGTAGCGGGAGTGTGGAATGAGCAGTTCTTC.

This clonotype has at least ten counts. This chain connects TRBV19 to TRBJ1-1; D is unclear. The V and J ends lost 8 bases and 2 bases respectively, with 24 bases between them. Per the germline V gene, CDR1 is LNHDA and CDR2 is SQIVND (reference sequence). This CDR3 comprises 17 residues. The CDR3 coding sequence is TGTGCCAGTGGGTACACCCCGCTCGGAGGGCTCAACACTGAAGCTTTCTTT. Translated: CASGYTPLGGLNTEAFF.

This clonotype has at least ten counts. In DNA form, the CDR3 reads TGTGCCAGCAGTGAAGGTCTCTTGAACACCGGGGAGCTGTTTTTT. Its translation: CASSEGLLNTGELFF. This chain uses TRBV6-1 with TRBJ2-2; D is undetermined. Germline V gives CDR1 MNHNS, CDR2 SASEGT. Trimming pared 1 base from V and 1 base from J, leaving 7 bases between. The CDR3 length is 15 residues.

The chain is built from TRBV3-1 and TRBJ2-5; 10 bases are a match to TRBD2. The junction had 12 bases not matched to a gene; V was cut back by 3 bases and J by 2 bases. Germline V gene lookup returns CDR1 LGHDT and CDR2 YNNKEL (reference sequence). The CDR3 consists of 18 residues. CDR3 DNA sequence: TGTGCCAGCAGCCACACTGGGGGTAGCGGGGGGAAGCAAGAGACCCAGTACTTC. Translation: CASSHTGGSGGKQETQYF.

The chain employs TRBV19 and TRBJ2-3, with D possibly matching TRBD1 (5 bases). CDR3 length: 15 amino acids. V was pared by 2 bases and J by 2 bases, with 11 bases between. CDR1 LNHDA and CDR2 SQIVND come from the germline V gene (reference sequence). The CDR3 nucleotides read TGTGCCAGTAGTATAAGAGACAGCCCCACAGATACGCAGTATTTT. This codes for CASSIRDSPTDTQYF.

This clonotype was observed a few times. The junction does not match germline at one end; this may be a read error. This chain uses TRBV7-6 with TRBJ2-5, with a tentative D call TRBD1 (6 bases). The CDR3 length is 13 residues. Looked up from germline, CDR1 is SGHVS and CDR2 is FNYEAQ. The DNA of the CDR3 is TGTGTCAGCAGCTCCACAGGGACGCAGACCCAGTACTTC. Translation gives CVSSSTGTQTQYF.